This TCR beta chain was recovered during a study of cytotoxic CD8 clonotypes in ibrutinib-treated CLL. V was trimmed by 7 bases and J by 2 bases, leaving 17 bases between them. This CDR3 is 15 amino acids long. The germline V gene encodes CDR1 MNHEY and CDR2 SVGAGI. Profiled with immunoSEQ multiplex PCR; TCRdb holds only in-frame clones, not every one. The sample includes some 200,000 clones, 70% to 75% of them seen just once. The J gene is TRBJ1-2, the V gene TRBV6-5; tentative D call: TRBD1 (6 bases). The sample was PBMCs, taken after 12 months of ibrutinib treatment. This clonotype was obtained from a human donor with chronic lymphocytic leukemia. CDR3 coding DNA: TGTGCCAGCACCCCGGGAGACAGGAGGAACTATGGCTACACCTTC. It yields the protein CASTPGDRRNYGYTF.